The rows below give T cell receptor beta chains drawn from one sample of a study of cytomegalovirus exposure and HLA in healthy donors. Sequenced by immunoSEQ multiplex PCR; TCRdb stores in-frame clones only, minus some. The table shows 140,000 to 150,000 clones, with about three quarters occurring only once. Source material: PBMCs. These receptors were obtained from a male donor in good health and CMV-seronegative. Both conserved end residues are part of each CDR3. Each record gives: V gene, J gene, D gene, clone size, CDR3 protein, CDR3 DNA. A D gene is named only where the DNA matches it firmly. The size field is filled for only some rows; it gives once, few, many or a size class.

v_gene: TRBV5-4
j_gene: TRBJ1-4
d_gene: NA
abundance: NA
CDR3aa: CASSLEEGRGGKLFF
CDR3nt: TGTGCCAGCAGCTTGGAGGAAGGCAGGGGAGGGAAACTGTTTTTT

v_gene: TRBV4-2
j_gene: TRBJ1-1
d_gene: NA
abundance: NA
CDR3aa: CASSQESRVGTEAFF
CDR3nt: TGTGCCAGCAGCCAAGAAAGCAGGGTTGGGACTGAAGCTTTCTTT

v_gene: TRBV19
j_gene: TRBJ1-1
d_gene: NA
abundance: few
CDR3aa: CASSIPGQIQAFF
CDR3nt: TGTGCCAGTAGTATCCCAGGGCAGATTCAAGCTTTCTTT

v_gene: TRBV6-5
j_gene: TRBJ2-1
d_gene: TRBD1
abundance: once
CDR3aa: CASIQGARQFF
CDR3nt: TGTGCCAGCATTCAGGGGGCAAGGCAGTTCTTC

v_gene: TRBV7-9
j_gene: TRBJ1-5
d_gene: TRBD1
abundance: NA
CDR3aa: CSSSLVGQGENNQPQHF
CDR3nt: TGTTCCAGCAGCTTAGTTGGACAGGGTGAAAACAATCAGCCCCAGCATTTT

v_gene: TRBV27
j_gene: TRBJ1-2
d_gene: NA
abundance: NA
CDR3aa: CASASFVPTGGYTF
CDR3nt: TGTGCCAGCGCCTCCTTTGTTCCAACCGGGGGCTACACCTTC

v_gene: TRBV2
j_gene: TRBJ1-1
d_gene: TRBD1
abundance: NA
CDR3aa: CASRQDRANTEAFF
CDR3nt: TGTGCCAGCAGGCAGGACAGGGCGAACACTGAAGCTTTCTTT

v_gene: TRBV4-2
j_gene: TRBJ2-1
d_gene: TRBD1
abundance: NA
CDR3aa: CASSREAGTGSYNEQFF
CDR3nt: TGTGCCAGCAGCCGAGAAGCCGGGACAGGGTCCTACAATGAGCAGTTCTTC

v_gene: TRBV10-2
j_gene: TRBJ1-3
d_gene: NA
abundance: NA
CDR3aa: CATSGPGHSGNTIYF
CDR3nt: TGCGCCACCAGTGGTCCGGGACACTCTGGAAACACCATATATTTT

v_gene: TRBV9
j_gene: TRBJ2-1
d_gene: NA
abundance: NA
CDR3aa: CASSISGKQFF
CDR3nt: TGTGCCAGCAGCATTAGCGGCAAGCAGTTCTTC